What follows describes a single TCR beta chain. This clone was seen only a few times. No antigen is known for it. Base qualities are not provided; no much larger clone lies one nucleotide away. Using the deep immunoSEQ assay, multiplex PCR amplified TCR CDR3 regions from genomic DNA. Extracted genomic DNA from each cell subset was spread evenly across all wells of several immunoSEQ 96-well plates, with each plate serving as a replicate. For sorted subsets, each replicate PCR was loaded with 200 to 250 ng genomic DNA, equivalent to approximately 27,000 T cell genomes. The purified libraries were quantified using a Qubit 3.0 fluorometer, sized with a Bioanalyzer 2100, and then quantified again using the KAPA Library Quantification kit. Every immunoSEQ 96-well plate was sequenced on a separate single-read 150-cycle Illumina NextSeq 550 flow cell. Regarding the original processing steps: Because the immunoSEQ output included only junctional sequences and no quality scores, the filtering could not be the same as the filtering used for full-length reads. Sequences were annotated with PyIR, a Python wrapper for IgBLAST v1.9, and V/J genes and CDR3 were assigned using IMGT germline references. Reads with weak V/J assignments (E-value above 1e-6), missing CDR3, stop codons, out-of-frame junctions, or ambiguous translated residues were removed. V3J clonotypes were defined as sequences sharing the same inferred V gene, J gene, and CDR3 amino acid sequence. To compute the percentage overlap between repertoires, the number of shared unique clonotypes was divided by the size of the smaller repertoire. Repertoire richness was assessed with RTK rarefaction, the Chao1 estimator, and Recon v2.1 estimates of unobserved clonotypes. For all TCRbeta clonotypes obtained by the gDNA method from several donors, generation probabilities were computed with OLGA. In its TCRdb copy, this immuneACCESS table keeps in-frame sequences only and misses some clones. Where compared with another copy, unresolved V genes explain less than half of these, and the others have no known cause. That table is the source of V, J and clone size, and D and trimming were worked out from the DNA. The sample table holds around 1 million clones, of which approximately 80% were seen once. The ten largest clones add up to over 1.3% of the sample.

The CDR3 contains 14 residues, cysteine and phenylalanine counted. The retained sequence is limited to the CDR3, 42 bases, with the frame set at the first base. V is trimmed back by 5 bases and J by 7 bases, and the junction contains 8 bases that no gene match accounts for. CDR1 and CDR2, looked up from the germline V gene, are SGHDN and FVKESK. This sample is drawn from a study of shared clonotypes between healthy human individuals (dated by TCRdb to 2020 to 2021). Background for the entire study: The cohort comprised two women and three men aged 18 to 49 years. Different laboratories and diverse techniques were used to prepare libraries and sequence TCR repertoires, to increase sequencing depth and limit assay-specific biases. To estimate repertoire size and how much clonotypes are shared between individuals, the study performed deep sequencing of blood TCR repertoires from five healthy adults. For each donor, CD4 naive and CD4 memory were each given three plates, CD8 naive was given two plates, and CD8 memory was given one plate. Each donor's leukapheresis produced roughly between roughly 0.85 and 10 billion PBMCs. Results and caveats for the whole study, not just this receptor: Pairwise subsampling led to the expectation that sequencing depth would affect the degree of clonotype sharing among donors. Sampling was restricted to blood, and TCR repertoires in tissues likely differ from the TCR repertoires found in blood. Because the study included a small number of donors, the genetic and exposure-history diversity represented was limited. Sharing across several donors was observed for approximately 4.6% of naive CD4, about 4% of naive CD8, over 2% of memory CD4, and approximately 0.41% of memory CD8 clonotypes. Compared with non-shared clonotypes, clonotypes shared by all four sorted-subset donors had higher generation probabilities. Rarefaction of sorted-subset datasets indicated incomplete sequencing despite the large sequencing depth. Larger estimated clonotype richness was generally found for naive subsets than for memory subsets.

Healthy HIV-negative adults with no recently reported acute infections or vaccinations were included as donors. All donors were Caucasian adults living in Nashville, Tennessee, USA. CD4+ T cells were enriched by magnetic negative selection; naive cells were then positively selected on CD45RA, and the negative fraction formed the memory subset. After blood collection by leukapheresis, PBMCs were isolated using Ficoll-Histopaque density gradient centrifugation and then cryopreserved in the vapor phase of liquid nitrogen. Analytical flow cytometry was used to check the purity and quantity of every magnetically sorted T cell population. Genomic DNA was isolated from every sorted fraction and measured by UV absorbance on a Nanodrop 2000c.

This sequence uses TRBV14 and TRBJ1-2; the junction holds 9 bases that match TRBD1. Sequenced: memory CD4+ T cells sorted from blood. The cell subset or site label for this specimen denotes: CD45RA-negative fraction. The clonotype was recovered from a man aged 18 to 30 in good health. The DNA sequence follows: TGTGCCAGCAGCTCCCGGGACAGGGTGGGTGGCTACACCTTC. This encodes CASSSRDRVGGYTF.